One sample yielded the 23 T cell receptor beta chains listed below, sequenced in a study of T cells in Graves' hyperthyroidism and ophthalmopathy (dated by TCRdb to between 2017 and 2020). Receptor libraries were prepared by multiplex PCR. The sequencer was an Illumina HiSeq 2000. TCR beta CDR3 regions were amplified from RNA transcripts. A first-round RT-PCR of the TCR CDR3 used the HTBI primer set with the Qiagen OneStep RT-PCR kit. TCRdb handled the public reads itself, with Q25 trimming in fastp and clone calling in MiXCR, and kept productive beta chains. Each entry merges the rows of one CDR3 protein and shows their most common DNA and genes. The sample table holds around 530,000 distinct CDR3 sequences, of which roughly a sixth were seen once. 17% of the sample goes to the ten largest clones. Sample: blood. The receptors shown here come from a woman between 18 and 29 years old with Graves' ophthalmopathy.

This clonotype was counted at least ten times. This chain uses TRBV18 with TRBJ2-7; no clear D. The V end lost 1 base, the J end lost 5 bases, and 6 bases lay between the germline ends. The CDR3 is made up of 12 amino acids. Germline V gene lookup returns CDR1 KGHSH and CDR2 LQKENI. The CDR3 bases are TGTGCCAGCTCACCACGGTTCGACGAGCAGTACTTC. Translated, it gives CASSPRFDEQYF.

At least ten counts were recorded for this clonotype. CDR3 sequence: CASSLREMNTEAFF. The DNA of the CDR3 is TGTGCCAGCAGTCTCAGGGAAATGAACACTGAAGCTTTCTTT. The chain carries TRBV12-3 or TRBV12-4 and TRBJ1-1; maybe TRBD1 (5 bases). Trimming left V 5 bases short and J 0 bases short, with 10 bases between. This CDR3 is 14 amino acids long.

The chain carries TRBV10-1 and TRBJ2-3; 8 bases match TRBD2. Trimming at V came to 8 bases and at J to 5 bases, leaving 9 bases not matched to a gene. In germline, CDR1 is WNHNN, CDR2 SYGVQD (reference sequence). This CDR3 spans 14 amino acids. The CDR3 sequence is CASSAAGALDTQYF. CDR3 in DNA: TGCGCCAGCTCAGCAGCGGGGGCATTAGATACGCAGTATTTT.

The V and J genes are TRBV9 and TRBJ2-7; D possibly corresponds to TRBD2 (6 bases). CDR3 length: 13 residues. CDR1 SGDLS and CDR2 YYNGEE come from the germline V gene. V gave up 3 bases and J gave up 5 bases, with 12 bases separating them. The CDR3 region is CASSAGTPDEQYF. CDR3 DNA: TGTGCCAGCAGCGCCGGGACTCCAGACGAGCAGTACTTC. Using reference TRBV9 and TRBJ2-7 for the parts outside the CDR3, the full variable domain is DSGVTQTPKHLITATGQRVTLRCSPRSGDLSVYWYQQSLDQGLQFLIQYYNGEERAKGNILERFSAQQFPDLHSELNLSSLELGDSALYFCASSAGTPDEQYFGPGTRLTVT.

A few counts support this clonotype. The CDR3, as DNA: TGTGCCAGCAGTTGGGACGTCCGGGTAGGGTTTGGAGCTTTCTTT. Its protein is CASSWDVRVGFGAFF. The gene calls are TRBV2 and TRBJ1-1, with D possibly being TRBD1 (5 bases). Germline values: CDR1 SNHLY, CDR2 FYNNEI. The CDR3 loop spans 15 amino acids. Trimming removed 5 bases at V and 10 bases at J, with 23 bases between.

This clonotype has just a few counts. This rearrangement joins TRBV27 to TRBJ2-1, with D possibly being TRBD2 (5 bases). V lost 5 bases and J 9 bases, leaving 26 bases between the germline ends. CDR3 length: 17 amino acids. Germline-derived CDR1 and CDR2 are MNHEY and SMNVEV (reference sequence). The CDR3 region is CASSIPSLAGASGEQFF. In DNA, the CDR3 is TGTGCCAGCAGTATCCCCTCTCTAGCCGGAGCTTCGGGTGAGCAGTTCTTC.

The V gene is TRBV5-5, the J gene TRBJ1-2; TRBD1 matches at 9 bases. This CDR3 contains 15 residues. Germline values: CDR1 SGHKS, CDR2 YYEKEE (reference sequence). V was pared by 5 bases and J by 5 bases, with 10 bases of the junction left unmatched. CDR3 sequence: CASRNLGQGLYGYTF. The CDR3 DNA reads TGTGCCAGCAGAAACTTGGGACAGGGTCTATATGGCTACACCTTC.

The chain couples TRBV20-1 to TRBJ1-5; weak D call: TRBD1 (6 bases). Germline V gives CDR1 DFQATT, CDR2 SNEGSKA (reference sequence). Between the trimmed V and J ends, which lost 2 bases and 1 base, there was a span of 21 bases. CDR3 length: 18 residues. The CDR3: CSARREYRGRGSNQPQHF. The CDR3 bases are TGCAGTGCTAGAAGAGAGTACCGGGGCAGGGGCAGCAATCAGCCCCAGCATTTT.

This clonotype was counted only a few times. The genes are TRBV12-5 and TRBJ1-3, with TRBD1 as a possible D gene (5 bases). The CDR3 is 16 amino acids. The germline V gene has CDR1 LGHNT and CDR2 FRNRAP. V was shortened by 7 bases and J by 2 bases, with 18 bases between the two germline ends. CDR3 loop: CASAPRGVIAGNTIYF. As DNA, the CDR3 is TGTGCTAGTGCCCCCCGGGGGGTGATCGCTGGAAACACCATATATTTT.

The rearrangement uses TRBV20-1 and TRBJ1-2; possibly TRBD1 for D (5 bases). The V gene's germline CDR1 is DFQATT and CDR2 SNEGSKA (reference sequence). The CDR3 is 14 residues long. V lost 7 bases and J lost 6, with 21 bases in between. CDR3 DNA: TGCAGTGAACTACCACAGGTATCCCCACATGGCTACACCTTC. Translating gives CSELPQVSPHGYTF.

The chain combines TRBV29-1 with TRBJ2-3, with no clear D. V dropped 6 bases and J dropped 0 bases, with 10 bases sitting between them. The CDR3 totals 13 residues. Germline CDR1 SQVTM, CDR2 ANQGSEA. CDR3 sequence (DNA): TGCAGCGTCGAACATACTAGCACAGATACGCAGTATTTT. Translated: CSVEHTSTDTQYF.

This clonotype was seen repeatedly, ten times or more. The chain combines TRBV27 with TRBJ2-7; D may be TRBD2 (6 bases). V lost 6 bases and J 3 bases, leaving 12 bases between the germline ends. The length of the CDR3 is 13 residues. The germline CDR1 and CDR2 sequences are MNHEY and SMNVEV (reference sequence). The CDR3 loop reads CASRDGEDYEQYF. The CDR3 DNA reads as TGTGCCAGCAGGGACGGGGAGGACTACGAGCAGTACTTC.

In its sample, this clonotype was seen a few times. This sequence joins TRBV7-8 and TRBJ2-7; D tentatively reads TRBD1 or TRBD2 (5 bases each). The CDR3 has 13 amino acids. V was trimmed by 6 bases and J by 6 bases, leaving 15 bases between them. CDR1 SGHVS and CDR2 FQNEAQ come from the germline V gene. The CDR3 reads CASSSARGGEQYF. The CDR3 DNA reads TGTGCCAGCAGTTCGGCCCGGGGCGGCGAGCAGTACTTC.

This clonotype was counted at least ten times. The chain carries TRBV7-9 and TRBJ2-1; D remains ambiguous. The germline V gene has CDR1 SEHNR and CDR2 FQNEAQ (reference sequence). The length of the CDR3 is 12 residues. The V gene lost 3 bases and the J gene lost 8 bases, with 8 bases spanning the gap. The CDR3 bases are TGTGCCAGCAGCTTCCGGCCCCATGAGCAGTTCTTC. Translation: CASSFRPHEQFF.

The V gene is TRBV10-1, the J gene TRBJ1-1; TRBD1 might be the D (6 bases). The CDR3 runs 12 residues. V lost 7 bases to trimming and J lost 7 bases, with 13 bases between them. Germline V CDR1 and CDR2: WNHNN, SYGVQD (reference sequence). In DNA, the CDR3 is TGCGCCAGCATCGACAGGTCGGTTGAAGCTTTCTTT. Its translation: CASIDRSVEAFF.

The J gene is TRBJ1-6, the V gene TRBV19; D unresolved. This CDR3 comprises 15 residues. Trimming stripped 0 bases from V and 8 bases from J, with 11 bases between. Germline V gene data show CDR1 as LNHDA and CDR2 as SQIVND (reference sequence). DNA of the CDR3: TGTGCCAGTAGTATAGAAGGAGGCCCCGATTCACCCCTCCACTTT. Translated: CASSIEGGPDSPLHF.

Many counts were recorded for this clonotype. This chain uses TRBV7-3 with TRBJ2-1; 8 positions match TRBD2. Germline trimming cut 0 bases from V and 5 bases from J; bases unmatched to any gene: 0. Germline V gives CDR1 SGHTA, CDR2 FQGTGA. This CDR3 spans 14 amino acids. CDR3 amino acids: CASSLTSGNNEQFF. In DNA, the CDR3 is TGTGCCAGCAGCTTAACTAGCGGGAACAATGAGCAGTTCTTC.

This clonotype appeared many times. The gene calls are TRBV6-1 and TRBJ1-5; 11 positions match TRBD1. The V gene's germline CDR1 is MNHNS and CDR2 SASEGT. This CDR3 has 15 residues. The V and J ends lost 10 bases and 3 bases, in that order; junction bases with no gene match: 8. The CDR3 DNA reads as TGTGCCACCATTGGGGACAGGGGGTCCAATCAGCCCCAGCATTTT. Its translation: CATIGDRGSNQPQHF.

There are many counts of this clonotype. V is TRBV11-3 and J is TRBJ2-2; maybe TRBD1 (6 bases). Germline V lookup: CDR1 SGHNT, CDR2 YENEEA. Between the trimmed V and J ends, which lost 5 bases and 7 bases, there was a span of 8 bases. This CDR3 spans 12 amino acids. CDR3: CASSIRGGELFF. CDR3 coding DNA: TGTGCCAGCAGCATCAGGGGCGGGGAGCTGTTTTTT.

This rearrangement joins TRBV27 to TRBJ1-4; D might be TRBD1 (6 bases). This CDR3 spans 15 amino acids. V was cut by 1 base and J by 8 bases, with 14 bases left in between. The germline V gene has CDR1 MNHEY and CDR2 SMNVEV (reference sequence). DNA for the CDR3: TGTGCCAGCAGTTTATGGGGCAGGGGTGGGGAAAAACTGTTTTTT. Encoded protein: CASSLWGRGGEKLFF. The whole variable domain, remainder taken from reference TRBV27 and TRBJ1-4, is EAQVTQNPRYLITVTGKKLTVTCSQNMNHEYMSWYRQDPGLGLRQIYYSMNVEVTDKGDVPEGYKVSRKEKRNFPLILESPSPNQTSLYFCASSLWGRGGEKLFFGSGTQLSVL.

This sequence joins TRBV28 and TRBJ1-2, with D perhaps TRBD1 (6 bases). Germline V gene lookup returns CDR1 MDHEN and CDR2 SYDVKM. This CDR3 region has 15 residues. Between the trimmed V and J ends, which lost 7 bases and 3 bases, there was a span of 18 bases. Here the CDR3 reads CASTLGGGADYGYTF. The CDR3 DNA sequence: TGTGCCAGCACCCTAGGGGGGGGCGCGGACTATGGCTACACCTTC.

This clonotype was found a few times. The genes are TRBV6-1 and TRBJ2-2, with a weak D call TRBD2 (6 bases). The CDR3 contains 15 residues. Germline CDR1 is MNHNS and CDR2 is SASEGT. Trimming took 5 bases from V and 5 from J, leaving 15 bases between them. The CDR3 region has the DNA TGTGCCAGCAGTCCCTCGGAGGGAGCAACCGGGGAGCTGTTTTTT. As protein: CASSPSEGATGELFF.

This clonotype was detected ten times or more. The chain is built from TRBV6-1 and TRBJ2-7, with 9 bases identical to TRBD1. With 8 bases clipped from V and 5 bases from J, the junction kept 10 bases outside the gene matches. The CDR3 sequence is 14 residues long. Per the germline V gene, CDR1 is MNHNS and CDR2 is SASEGT. This chain's CDR3 is CASGRTGEIDEQYF. CDR3 coding DNA: TGTGCCAGCGGGCGGACAGGGGAAATAGACGAGCAGTACTTC.